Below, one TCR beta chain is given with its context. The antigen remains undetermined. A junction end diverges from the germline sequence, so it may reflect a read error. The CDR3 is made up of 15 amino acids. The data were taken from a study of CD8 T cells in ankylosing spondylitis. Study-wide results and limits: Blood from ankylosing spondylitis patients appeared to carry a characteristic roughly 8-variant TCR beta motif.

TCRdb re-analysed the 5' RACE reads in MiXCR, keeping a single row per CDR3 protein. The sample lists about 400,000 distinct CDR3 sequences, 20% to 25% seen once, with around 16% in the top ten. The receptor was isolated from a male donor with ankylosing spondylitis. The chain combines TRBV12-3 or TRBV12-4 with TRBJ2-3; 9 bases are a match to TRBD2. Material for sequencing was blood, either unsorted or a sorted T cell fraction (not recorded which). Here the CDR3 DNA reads TGTGCCAGCAGTGTAGCGGGAGACTACACAGATACGCAGTATTTT. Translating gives CASSVAGDYTDTQYF.